What follows are 26 T cell receptor beta chains derived from one specimen sequenced in a study of control samples from healthy donors and cancer patients. Clones were read by immunoSEQ multiplex PCR, and TCRdb kept only the in-frame ones, dropping some. The data show roughly 120,000 clones, with about 94% seen just once and roughly 4% held by the top ten. The specimen was blood. These receptors were obtained from a man younger than 45 in good health.

The genes are TRBV5-1 and TRBJ1-6; TRBD1 aligns across 10 bases. This CDR3 region has 16 residues. Germline assignment: CDR1 SGHRS and CDR2 YFSETQ. After removal of 0 bases from V and 10 bases from J, the junction contained 7 bases not matched to a gene. The DNA for the CDR3 is TGCGCCAGCAGCTTGGGACAGGGGGCTGTCGGCTCACCCCTCCACTTT. This sequence encodes CASSLGQGAVGSPLHF.

The J gene is TRBJ1-5, the V gene TRBV30; D is ambiguous. CDR1 and CDR2 from the germline V gene are GTSNPN and SVGIG (reference sequence). The V end was cut by 2 bases, the J end by 0 bases, with 5 bases between. The CDR3 covers 13 residues. This chain's CDR3 is CAWSTDSNQPQHF. CDR3 coding DNA: TGTGCCTGGAGTACCGATAGCAATCAGCCCCAGCATTTT.

V gene TRBV28 combines with J gene TRBJ2-1; 11 bases are a match to TRBD2. Germline loops: CDR1 MDHEN, CDR2 SYDVKM. The CDR3 loop spans 16 amino acids. J lost 4 bases, V lost 2 bases, and 4 bases had no gene match. CDR3 coding DNA: TGTGCCAGCAGTTTAGTAGCGGGGGGGCGGTACAATGAGCAGTTCTTC. Residues: CASSLVAGGRYNEQFF.

The chain is built from TRBV3-1 (or the pseudogene TRBV3-2) and TRBJ2-7, with D possibly called TRBD1 or TRBD2 (5 bases each). The V and J ends lost 4 bases and 7 bases respectively, with 17 bases between them. CDR1 is LGHDT and CDR2 is YNNKEL in the germline V gene (reference sequence). The CDR3 consists of 14 residues. The CDR3 DNA reads TGTGCCAGCAGCCCCCTCGGGGCCTTCTGGGAGCAGTACTTC. Residues: CASSPLGAFWEQYF.

The chain combines TRBV28 with TRBJ2-5, with 8 bases identical to TRBD1. The V gene's germline CDR1 is MDHEN and CDR2 SYDVKM. The CDR3 runs 13 residues. With 8 bases clipped from V and 5 bases from J, the junction kept 7 bases outside the gene matches. The CDR3 is CASHNRGLETQYF. The CDR3 bases are TGTGCCAGCCACAACAGGGGGTTGGAGACCCAGTACTTC.

V usage is TRBV6-2 or TRBV6-3 and J usage is TRBJ2-5; 10 bases align to TRBD1. V was clipped by 2 bases and J by 5 bases; unmatched bases: 11. Germline V gene lookup returns CDR1 MNHEY and CDR2 SVGEGT. The CDR3 consists of 17 residues. The CDR3 loop reads CASSYPPGQGLWETQYF. The CDR3 DNA sequence: TGTGCCAGCAGTTACCCTCCGGGACAGGGGTTATGGGAGACCCAGTACTTC.

CDR3 coding DNA: TGTGCCAGCAGAGCTGGACAGGGTATACCCCTCCACTTT. Amino acid sequence: CASRAGQGIPLHF. This chain joins TRBV25-1 and TRBJ1-6, with 8 nucleotides matching TRBD1. From germline, CDR1 is MGHDK and CDR2 SYGVNS. This CDR3 is 13 amino acids long. The V and J ends lost 6 bases and 12 bases, in that order; junction bases with no gene match: 7.

The gene calls are TRBV19 and TRBJ1-3, with D unclear. The CDR3 has 15 amino acids. V was shortened by 2 bases and J by 0 bases, with 8 bases between the two germline ends. Germline CDR1 and CDR2: LNHDA and SQIVND (reference sequence). The CDR3, as DNA: TGTGCCAGTAGTATAACGGCCGACTCTGGAAACACCATATATTTT. As protein: CASSITADSGNTIYF.

The chain recombines TRBV6-5 with TRBJ1-6; D is ambiguous. The CDR3 has 15 amino acids. V lost 7 bases and J 6 bases, leaving 16 bases between the germline ends. Per the germline V gene, CDR1 is MNHEY and CDR2 is SVGAGI. The CDR3 loop reads CASNLRAATNSPLHF. Written as DNA, the CDR3 is TGTGCCAGCAATCTGCGGGCGGCGACTAATTCACCCCTCCACTTT.

This clone occurred a few times. The J gene is TRBJ1-1, the V gene TRBV4-1; D remains unclear. V lost 3 bases and J lost 8, with 19 bases in between. The CDR3 runs to 15 residues. Germline assignment: CDR1 MGHRA and CDR2 YSYEKL. The chain's CDR3 is CASSQSTRGRTEAFF. Written as DNA, the CDR3 is TGCGCCAGCAGCCAGTCTACTCGCGGTAGGACGGAAGCTTTCTTT.

The rearrangement joins TRBV10-3 to TRBJ1-2; 9 nucleotides agree with TRBD1. This CDR3 is 16 amino acids long. Germline CDR1 and CDR2: ENHRY and SYGVKD. Trimming removed 4 bases from V and 4 bases from J; junction bases left unmatched: 10. CDR3 coding DNA: TGTGCCATCAGTGCCCTTCCGGGACAGGGTATCTATGGCTACACCTTC. Translated, it gives CAISALPGQGIYGYTF.

This rearrangement joins TRBV11-2 to TRBJ1-1, with 8 bases matching TRBD1. V shed 4 bases and J 0 bases; nucleotides not matched to a gene: 7. The CDR3 contains 16 residues. CDR1 and CDR2 from the germline V gene are SGHAT and FQNNGV. This CDR3 reads CASSSWTGPMNTEAFF. For the CDR3, the DNA is TGTGCCAGCAGCTCTTGGACAGGGCCAATGAACACTGAAGCTTTCTTT.

The V and J genes are TRBV4-3 and TRBJ1-1; possibly TRBD1 for D (5 bases). The CDR3 consists of 16 residues. Trimming took off 1 base at V and 0 bases at J, with 12 bases between the two ends. Germline V CDR1 and CDR2: LGHNA, YSLEER. The CDR3 nucleotides read TGCGCCAGCAGCCAAGGGTCAGGGCCGATGAACACTGAAGCTTTCTTT. This translates into CASSQGSGPMNTEAFF.

V is TRBV4-1 and J is TRBJ1-6, with 11 bases aligning to TRBD1. CDR1 MGHRA and CDR2 YSYEKL come from the germline V gene. With V trimmed by 1 base and J by 6 bases, 5 bases remained unmatched. The CDR3 runs 17 residues. The CDR3 sequence: CASSQVTGTGGNSPLHF. The CDR3 DNA is TGCGCCAGCAGCCAAGTCACCGGGACAGGGGGTAATTCACCCCTCCACTTT.

This chain joins TRBV7-6 and TRBJ2-7; D may be TRBD1 (6 bases). The CDR3 extends over 14 amino acids. Germline V gene sequence: CDR1 SGHVS, CDR2 FNYEAQ. V lost 5 bases, J lost 6 bases, and 17 bases lay in between. The DNA of the CDR3 is TGTGCCAGCAGCCCGCAGGAAGGGGGATTCGAGCAGTACTTC. Its protein product is CASSPQEGGFEQYF.

This CDR3 is CASSQESFPSYNEQFF. The DNA for the CDR3 is TGTGCCAGCAGCCAAGAGAGCTTCCCGTCCTACAATGAGCAGTTCTTC. The rearrangement uses TRBV3-1 (or the pseudogene TRBV3-2) and TRBJ2-1; D call uncertain. This CDR3 has 16 residues. V lost 0 bases and J lost 1, with 10 bases in between. Germline V gives CDR1 LGHDT, CDR2 YNNKEL (reference sequence).

The rearrangement links TRBV11-2 to TRBJ1-6; 8 bases map to TRBD1. Losses at the gene ends were 5 bases for V and 10 bases for J; bases not matched to a gene: 10. The length of the CDR3 is 15 residues. In germline, CDR1 is SGHAT, CDR2 FQNNGV. The CDR3 DNA reads as TGTGCCAGCAGCCTGGGCCAGGGGGCGAACTCACCCCTCCACTTT. It translates to CASSLGQGANSPLHF.

The J gene is TRBJ1-1, the V gene TRBV7-2, with unresolved D. The CDR3 covers 17 residues. Germline lookup yields CDR1 SGHTA and CDR2 FQGNSA. V dropped 5 bases and J dropped 1 base, with 20 bases sitting between them. The CDR3 bases are TGTGCCAGCAGCCTGCCGTGGGAACTCGGGAAGAACACTGAAGCTTTCTTT. This translates into CASSLPWELGKNTEAFF.

This chain links TRBV28 with TRBJ2-7; 7 bases fit TRBD1. Germline CDR1 MDHEN, CDR2 SYDVKM. The CDR3 length is 13 residues. V shed 7 bases and J 3 bases; nucleotides not matched to a gene: 6. This chain's CDR3 is CASKTQGDYEQYF. The CDR3 region has the DNA TGTGCCAGCAAGACTCAGGGGGACTACGAGCAGTACTTC.

The chain uses TRBV28 and TRBJ2-3; D unclear. Between the trimmed V and J ends, which lost 5 bases and 9 bases, there was a span of 18 bases. Germline V gene sequence: CDR1 MDHEN, CDR2 SYDVKM. The CDR3 is 14 amino acids. The CDR3 bases are TGTGCCAGCAGTGAAGTCGATCCCCCAAAAACGCAGTATTTT. This gives the protein CASSEVDPPKTQYF.

The chain couples TRBV4-1 to TRBJ1-4; D not resolved. Germline V gene sequence: CDR1 MGHRA, CDR2 YSYEKL. Trimming took 3 bases from V and 3 from J, leaving 14 bases between them. The CDR3 covers 16 residues. The CDR3 region is CASSHHPAVANEKLFF. The CDR3 region has the DNA TGCGCCAGCAGCCATCACCCCGCGGTGGCTAATGAAAAACTGTTTTTT.

This chain links TRBV27 with TRBJ2-1, with D perhaps matching TRBD2 (5 bases). CDR1 and CDR2 (germline): MNHEY, SMNVEV (reference sequence). CDR3 length equals 14 residues. The V gene lost 6 bases and the J gene lost 4 bases, with 13 bases spanning the gap. For the CDR3, the DNA is TGTGCCAGCAGCCACCCGGAGCGGTACAATGAGCAGTTCTTC. Protein: CASSHPERYNEQFF.

CDR3 bases: TGTGCCAGCAGTGAAGCAGTGAGGGCCCCTGGCTACACCTTC. Its protein product is CASSEAVRAPGYTF. The chain employs TRBV6-1 and TRBJ1-2, with D hard to call. CDR3 length: 14 residues. Trimming removed 0 bases from V and 7 bases from J, with 12 bases in between. Per germline, CDR1 MNHNS and CDR2 SASEGT.

This chain links TRBV19 with TRBJ2-7, with D perhaps TRBD1 or TRBD2 (6 bases each). Trimming took 7 bases from V and 5 from J, leaving 21 bases between them. Germline V gene data show CDR1 as LNHDA and CDR2 as SQIVND (reference sequence). The CDR3 covers 15 residues. The CDR3 here is CASTPGWGASHEQYF. In DNA form, the CDR3 reads TGTGCCAGTACCCCGGGCTGGGGGGCGTCCCACGAGCAGTACTTC.

The chain carries TRBV7-2 and TRBJ1-2; no clear D. Trimming took 4 bases from V and 5 from J, leaving 14 bases between them. The germline V gene has CDR1 SGHTA and CDR2 FQGNSA. This CDR3 contains 14 residues. The CDR3 reads CASSSILGRYGYTF. Written as DNA, the CDR3 is TGTGCCAGCAGCTCAATCTTGGGCCGGTATGGCTACACCTTC.

The chain combines TRBV30 with TRBJ2-1, with TRBD1 matching over 7 bases. This CDR3 region has 13 residues. The V segment lost 0 bases and the J segment 8 bases; nucleotides outside the gene matches: 4. Per germline, CDR1 GTSNPN and CDR2 SVGIG (reference sequence). The DNA for the CDR3 is TGTGCCTGGAGTGTAGGGGGCAGGGATGAGCAGTTCTTC. This codes for CAWSVGGRDEQFF.